The subject of this entry is one T cell receptor beta chain. No antigen is known for it. V lost 0 bases to trimming and J lost 5 bases; unmatched junction nucleotides: 0. There are 14 residues in the CDR3. Looked up from germline, CDR1 is SGDLS and CDR2 is YYNGEE. These data originate in a study of fetal regulatory T cell absence and autoimmunity. Study-level information: The IPEX patients lacked clinical diabetes but had exocrine pancreas autoimmunity.

Study-level results: In IPEX, the enrichment was taken to support antigen-driven autoimmunity before birth. TRB gene family usage was broadly similar in cord blood and pancreas. Some top pancreas TCR clones were over 95-fold enriched versus cord blood.

Clones were sequenced by immunoSEQ multiplex PCR, and TCRdb holds only the in-frame ones, with some missing. The table shows about 95,000 clones, with about three quarters occurring only once. The chain employs TRBV9 and TRBJ2-4, with 9 bases that match TRBD2. The origin of this receptor is a male donor with IPEX syndrome. Sequencing was performed on pancreas tissue. The DNA of the CDR3 is TGTGCCAGCAGCGTAGGACTAGCGGAAAACATTCAGTACTTC. Encoded protein: CASSVGLAENIQYF.